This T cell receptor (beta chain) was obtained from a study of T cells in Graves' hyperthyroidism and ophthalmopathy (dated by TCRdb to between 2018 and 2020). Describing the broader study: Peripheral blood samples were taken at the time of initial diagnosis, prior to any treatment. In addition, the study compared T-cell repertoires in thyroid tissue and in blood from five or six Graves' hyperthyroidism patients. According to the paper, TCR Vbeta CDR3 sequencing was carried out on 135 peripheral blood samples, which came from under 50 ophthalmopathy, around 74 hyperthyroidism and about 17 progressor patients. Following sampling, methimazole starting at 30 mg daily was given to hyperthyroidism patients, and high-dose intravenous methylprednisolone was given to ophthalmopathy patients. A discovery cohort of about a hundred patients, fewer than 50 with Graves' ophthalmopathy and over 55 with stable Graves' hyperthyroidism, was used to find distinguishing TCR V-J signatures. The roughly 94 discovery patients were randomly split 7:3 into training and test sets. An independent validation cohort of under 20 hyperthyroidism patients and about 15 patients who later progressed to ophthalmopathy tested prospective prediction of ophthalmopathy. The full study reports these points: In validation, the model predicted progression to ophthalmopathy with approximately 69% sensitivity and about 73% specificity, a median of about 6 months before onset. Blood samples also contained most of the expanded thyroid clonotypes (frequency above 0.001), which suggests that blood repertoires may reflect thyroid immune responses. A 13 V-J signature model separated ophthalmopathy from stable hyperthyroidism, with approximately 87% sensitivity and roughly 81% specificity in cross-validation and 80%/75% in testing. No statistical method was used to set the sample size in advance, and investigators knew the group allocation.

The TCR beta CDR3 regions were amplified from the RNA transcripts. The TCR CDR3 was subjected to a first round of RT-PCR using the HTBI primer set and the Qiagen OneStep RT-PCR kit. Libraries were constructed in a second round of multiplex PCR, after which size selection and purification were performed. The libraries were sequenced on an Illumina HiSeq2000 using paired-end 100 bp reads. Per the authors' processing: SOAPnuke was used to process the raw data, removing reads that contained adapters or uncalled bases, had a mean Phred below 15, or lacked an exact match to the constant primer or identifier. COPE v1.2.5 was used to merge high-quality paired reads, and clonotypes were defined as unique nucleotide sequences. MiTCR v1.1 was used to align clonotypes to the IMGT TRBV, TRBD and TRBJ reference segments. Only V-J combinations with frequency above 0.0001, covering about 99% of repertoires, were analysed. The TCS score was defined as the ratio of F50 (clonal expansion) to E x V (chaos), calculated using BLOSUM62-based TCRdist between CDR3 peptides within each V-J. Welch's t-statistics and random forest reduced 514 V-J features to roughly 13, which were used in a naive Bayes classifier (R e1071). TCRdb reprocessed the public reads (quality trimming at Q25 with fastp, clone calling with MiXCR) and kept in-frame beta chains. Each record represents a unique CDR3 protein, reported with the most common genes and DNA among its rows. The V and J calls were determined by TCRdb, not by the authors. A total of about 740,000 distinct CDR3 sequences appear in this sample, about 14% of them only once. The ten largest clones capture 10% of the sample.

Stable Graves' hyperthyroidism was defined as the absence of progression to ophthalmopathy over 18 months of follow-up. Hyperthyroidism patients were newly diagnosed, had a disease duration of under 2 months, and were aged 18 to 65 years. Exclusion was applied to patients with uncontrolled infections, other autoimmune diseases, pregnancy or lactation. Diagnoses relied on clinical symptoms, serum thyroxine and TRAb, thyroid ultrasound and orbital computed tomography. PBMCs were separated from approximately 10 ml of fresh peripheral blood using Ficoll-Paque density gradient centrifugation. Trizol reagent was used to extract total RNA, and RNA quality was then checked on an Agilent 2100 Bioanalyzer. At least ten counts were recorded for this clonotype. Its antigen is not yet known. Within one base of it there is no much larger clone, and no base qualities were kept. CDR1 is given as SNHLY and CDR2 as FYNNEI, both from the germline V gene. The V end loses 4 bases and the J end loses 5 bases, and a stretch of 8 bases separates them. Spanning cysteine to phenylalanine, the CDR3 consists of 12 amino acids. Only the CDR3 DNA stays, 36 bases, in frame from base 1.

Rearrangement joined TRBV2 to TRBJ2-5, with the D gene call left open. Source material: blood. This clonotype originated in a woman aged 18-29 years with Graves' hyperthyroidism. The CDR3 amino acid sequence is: CASSVRSETQYF. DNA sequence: TGTGCCAGCAGTGTCCGATCGGAGACCCAGTACTTC.